The 17 T cell receptor beta chains below come from one sample, sequenced in a study of cytomegalovirus exposure and HLA in healthy donors. Primers for the PCR totalled 60 Vbeta and 13 Jbeta. Only in-frame clones appear in the TCRdb table, and some are missing; sequencing was by immunoSEQ multiplex PCR. The repertoire holds about 130,000 clones, approximately 78% seen once, with around 1.6% in the top ten. The specimen sequenced was PBMCs. The source is a female donor in good health and CMV-seronegative.

The chain combines TRBV11-2 with TRBJ2-1; 12 nucleotides line up with TRBD2. Germline CDR1 reads SGHAT; CDR2 reads FQNNGV. This CDR3 is 17 amino acids long. V shed 5 bases and J 1 base; nucleotides not matched to a gene: 6. The CDR3: CASSPQLAGGSYNEQFF. The CDR3 region has the DNA TGTGCCAGCAGCCCCCAACTAGCGGGAGGTTCCTACAATGAGCAGTTCTTC.

The chain couples TRBV6-5 to TRBJ2-7; 7 bases are shared with TRBD2. V shed 5 bases and J 5 bases; nucleotides not matched to a gene: 9. This CDR3 is built from 14 residues. Per the germline V gene, CDR1 is MNHEY and CDR2 is SVGAGI. CDR3 sequence reads: CASSMSGAPHEQYF. The DNA for the CDR3 is TGTGCCAGCAGTATGAGCGGGGCGCCCCACGAGCAGTACTTC.

The chain employs TRBV21-1 and TRBJ2-1; the table names TRBD2, a call not compared with the DNA. TRBV21-1 is marked as a pseudogene. This CDR3 is built from 15 residues. CDR3 coding DNA: TGTGCCAGCAGCAAAGGACTAGCGGGAGACAATGAGCAGTTCTTC. As protein: CASSKGLAGDNEQFF.

This clone has a single count. The CDR3 nucleotides read TGTGCAAGTCGCCCAAGGACTGTGGGGTATCTCAACTATGGCTACACCTTC. Protein sequence: CASRPRTVGYLNYGYTF. This rearrangement joins TRBV12-2 to TRBJ1-2. TRBV12-2 is a pseudogene. CDR3 length: 17 amino acids.

The V gene is TRBV4-3, the J gene TRBJ1-2, with no clear D. CDR1 and CDR2 (germline): LGHNA, YSLEER. The length of the CDR3 is 15 residues. V lost 0 bases and J 4 bases, leaving 12 bases between the germline ends. The CDR3, as DNA: TGCGCCAGCAGCCAAGAAGCGGGGTTCGGCTATGGCTACACCTTC. This sequence encodes CASSQEAGFGYGYTF.

This clone was recorded a few times. DNA of the CDR3: TGTGCCAGCAGCTTAACCCGGGACAGGCCCTACGAGCAGTACTTC. This gives the protein CASSLTRDRPYEQYF. The chain has TRBV11-3 and TRBJ2-7, with 8 nucleotides matching TRBD1. The V gene end was trimmed by 2 bases and the J gene end by 2 bases; junction bases not matched to a gene: 5. The length of the CDR3 is 15 residues. Germline CDR1 and CDR2: SGHNT and YENEEA. Looking up the rest from reference TRBV11-3 and TRBJ2-7 gives the full variable domain: EAGVVQSPRYKIIEKKQPVAFWCNPISGHNTLYWYLQNLGQGPELLIRYENEEAVDDSQLPKDRFSAERLKGVDSTLKIQPAELGDSAVYLCASSLTRDRPYEQYFGPGTRLTVT.

The chain couples TRBV10-3 to TRBJ2-1, with 10 bases identical to TRBD2. Germline-derived CDR1 and CDR2 are ENHRY and SYGVKD. J was trimmed by 0 bases and V by 2 bases; bases with no gene match: 7. This CDR3 comprises 18 residues. The CDR3 loop is CAISEGASGSGSYNEQFF. The CDR3 DNA reads as TGTGCCATCAGTGAGGGGGCTAGCGGGAGCGGCTCCTACAATGAGCAGTTCTTC.

This clone was observed once. V and J are TRBV28 and TRBJ2-7; TRBD2 matches at 14 bases. Germline trimming cut 3 bases from V and 3 bases from J; bases unmatched to any gene: 7. This CDR3 contains 17 residues. Germline loops: CDR1 MDHEN, CDR2 SYDVKM. In nucleotides, the CDR3 is TGTGCCAGCAGTTTCGCGGGACTAGCGGGAGCTAACTACGAGCAGTACTTC. Translation gives CASSFAGLAGANYEQYF.

In this sample, this clone turned up once. The chain has TRBV27 and TRBJ1-2, with TRBD1 identical over 7 bases. Trimming took 5 bases from V and 6 from J; bases not matched to a gene: 3. This CDR3 is built from 12 residues. Looked up from germline, CDR1 is MNHEY and CDR2 is SMNVEV (reference sequence). CDR3 nucleotides: TGTGCCAGCAGTAAACAGGGGAATGGCTACACCTTC. This encodes CASSKQGNGYTF.

J is TRBJ2-1 and V is TRBV4-3; the match to TRBD2 covers 11 bases. The CDR3 consists of 17 residues. V shed 4 bases, J shed 3 bases, and the junction held 8 bases outside the gene matches. Germline V lookup: CDR1 LGHNA, CDR2 YSLEER. The CDR3 loop reads CASSRLLAGEGYNEQFF. The DNA of the CDR3 is TGCGCCAGCAGCCGCTTACTAGCGGGAGAGGGCTACAATGAGCAGTTCTTC.

The chain is built from TRBV18 and TRBJ2-7; D is perhaps TRBD2 (6 bases). Deletions cut 2 bases from V and 2 bases from J, with 16 bases between. The CDR3 length is 16 residues. The germline CDR1 and CDR2 sequences are KGHSH and LQKENI. CDR3 sequence (DNA): TGTGCCAGCTCACCATTTCCAGGGAGGAAGGCCTACGAGCAGTACTTC. Encoded protein: CASSPFPGRKAYEQYF.

The chain joins TRBV19 to TRBJ2-7; the D gene is possibly TRBD1 (6 bases). Germline-derived CDR1 and CDR2 are LNHDA and SQIVND (reference sequence). This CDR3 contains 14 residues. With 4 bases removed from V and 2 bases from J, the gap between germline ends came to 12 bases. CDR3 sequence: CASSTDRSPYEQYF. DNA of the CDR3: TGTGCCAGTAGTACCGACAGGTCACCCTACGAGCAGTACTTC.

V usage is TRBV29-1 and J usage is TRBJ2-7, with 7 positions matching TRBD2. The germline CDR1 and CDR2 sequences are SQVTM and ANQGSEA. The CDR3 contains 13 residues. The V segment lost 4 bases and the J segment 2 bases; nucleotides outside the gene matches: 5. Written as DNA, the CDR3 is TGCAGCGTTGGGGGAGGGCCACCCTACGAGCAGTACTTC. Translated: CSVGGGPPYEQYF.

This clone was picked up a small number of times. The chain carries TRBV5-1 and TRBJ1-2; D is uncertain. V lost 2 bases and J lost 0, with 8 bases in between. Germline V gene sequence: CDR1 SGHRS, CDR2 YFSETQ. The CDR3 sequence is 14 residues long. The DNA of the CDR3 is TGCGCCAGCAGCTTCTCGGCGGCTAACTATGGCTACACCTTC. Its protein is CASSFSAANYGYTF.

The CDR3 here is CASGPRGPYEQYF. DNA for the CDR3: TGTGCCAGCGGGCCCAGGGGTCCCTACGAGCAGTACTTC. The chain couples TRBV11-1 to TRBJ2-7, with TRBD1 as a possible D gene (6 bases). V lost 8 bases and J lost 2, with 13 bases in between. Germline V gene sequence: CDR1 SGHAT, CDR2 FQDESV (reference sequence). This CDR3 is 13 amino acids long.

Details on this clone: Different DNA sequences within this sample yield the same CDR3. The gene calls are TRBV30 and TRBJ1-1; no reliable D call. Germline CDR1 is GTSNPN and CDR2 is SVGIG (reference sequence). The CDR3 runs 13 residues. The V end lost 0 bases, the J end lost 1 base, and 6 bases lay between the germline ends. CDR3 DNA sequence: TGTGCCTGGAGTGTGGGAGGGAACACTGAAGCTTTCTTT. It translates to CAWSVGGNTEAFF.

V gene TRBV7-2 combines with J gene TRBJ1-2, with D possibly TRBD1 on 6 matching bases. Germline V CDR1 and CDR2: SGHTA, FQGNSA. V lost 5 bases, J lost 4 bases, and 11 bases lay in between. The CDR3 loop spans 13 amino acids. CDR3 amino acids: CASSRTGFYGYTF. CDR3 bases: TGTGCCAGCAGCCGCACAGGGTTCTATGGCTACACCTTC.